Following are 19 T cell receptor beta chains from one sample sequenced in a study of blood T cell repertoires in COVID-19. Produced via immunoSEQ multiplex PCR; TCRdb's table is partial and in-frame only. The sample lists around 220,000 clones, approximately 80% occurring once. The sample consisted of peripheral blood. Receptors originate from an elderly woman with active or convalescent COVID-19.

The chain is built from TRBV11-2 and TRBJ1-2, with 9 bases aligning to TRBD1. There are 15 residues in the CDR3. The ends lost 6 bases at V and 2 bases at J; junction bases unmatched: 7. Germline CDR1 SGHAT, CDR2 FQNNGV. The CDR3 sequence is CASRPTGGPNYGYTF. CDR3 coding DNA: TGTGCCAGCAGACCTACAGGGGGCCCGAACTATGGCTACACCTTC.

The CDR3 protein is CASSFAGPETQYF. CDR3 nucleotide sequence: TGTGCCAGCAGTTTCGCAGGCCCAGAGACCCAGTACTTC. This chain connects TRBV12-3 or TRBV12-4 to TRBJ2-5, with D hard to call. Trimming left V 3 bases short and J 4 bases short, with 9 bases between. This CDR3 is 13 amino acids long.

This sequence joins TRBV4-2 and TRBJ2-2; D ambiguous. Germline V lookup: CDR1 LGHNA, CDR2 YNFKEQ. V gave up 4 bases and J gave up 6 bases, with 9 bases separating them. CDR3 length equals 13 residues. In DNA form, the CDR3 reads TGTGCCAGCAGCCTAACAGATTCCGGGGAGCTGTTTTTT. Encoded protein: CASSLTDSGELFF.

The V gene is TRBV7-2, the J gene TRBJ2-7, with D possibly being TRBD1 (6 bases). Trimming removed 4 bases at V and 0 bases at J, with 16 bases between. This CDR3 comprises 16 residues. Germline loops: CDR1 SGHTA, CDR2 FQGNSA. The CDR3 nucleotides are TGTGCCAGCAGCTCAGGGTGGACAGTTGGCTCCTACGAGCAGTACTTC. This translates into CASSSGWTVGSYEQYF.

The chain has TRBV28 and TRBJ1-1; TRBD1 might be the D (6 bases). This CDR3 contains 15 residues. Germline V gives CDR1 MDHEN, CDR2 SYDVKM. The V end was cut by 2 bases, the J end by 1 base, with 11 bases between. CDR3 region: CASSLPGASNTEAFF. CDR3 in DNA: TGTGCCAGCAGTTTACCAGGGGCTTCGAACACTGAAGCTTTCTTT.

The chain carries TRBV2 and TRBJ1-1; 8 positions agree with TRBD1. The V gene's germline CDR1 is SNHLY and CDR2 FYNNEI. V lost 5 bases and J lost 5; bases outside the gene matches: 4. This CDR3 comprises 13 residues. CDR3 bases: TGTGCCAGCAGTAGACAGGGGTCGACTGAAGCTTTCTTT. Its protein product is CASSRQGSTEAFF.

This clone has only a few counts. V usage is TRBV6-5 and J usage is TRBJ1-3; possibly TRBD1 for D (5 bases). Germline CDR1 MNHEY, CDR2 SVGAGI. The CDR3 consists of 15 residues. Trimming cost V 5 bases and J 9 bases, with 20 bases left between them. The CDR3 bases are TGTGCCAGCAGTCCTGGACACAACTCCTTTGGCACCATATATTTT. Protein: CASSPGHNSFGTIYF.

This clone was seen a few times. The rearrangement links TRBV6-5 to TRBJ1-2; the D is unclear. CDR1 and CDR2 from the germline V gene are MNHEY and SVGAGI. Trimming took 8 bases from V and 5 from J, leaving 12 bases between them. The CDR3 consists of 12 residues. The CDR3 loop is CASQYGDYGYTF. In DNA, the CDR3 is TGTGCCAGCCAATACGGGGATTATGGCTACACCTTC.

The gene calls are TRBV5-5 and TRBJ2-1; 11 bases match TRBD2. The V gene end was trimmed by 4 bases and the J gene end by 7 bases; junction bases not matched to a gene: 7. The CDR3 has 15 amino acids. CDR1 is SGHKS, CDR2 YYEKEE, per germline (reference sequence). In nucleotides, the CDR3 is TGTGCCAGCAGCCTCCGACTAGCGGGGATGAATGAGCAGTTCTTC. Its translation: CASSLRLAGMNEQFF.

The chain carries TRBV3-1 (or the pseudogene TRBV3-2) and TRBJ2-2, with TRBD1 identical over 8 bases. The germline gives CDR1 LGHDT, CDR2 YNNKEL (reference sequence). The CDR3 is made up of 18 amino acids. The V gene end was trimmed by 1 base and the J gene end by 2 bases; junction bases not matched to a gene: 9. Here the CDR3 DNA reads TGTGCCAGCAGCCAAGTACCAGGACAGGGACCCAACACCGGGGAGCTGTTTTTT. Amino acid sequence: CASSQVPGQGPNTGELFF.

This clone was counted once. The chain uses TRBV9 and TRBJ2-1; TRBD2 matches at 7 bases. The ends lost 0 bases at V and 3 bases at J; junction bases unmatched: 6. This CDR3 is 16 amino acids long. Germline V gives CDR1 SGDLS, CDR2 YYNGEE. The CDR3 spells CASSVGAGVLYNEQFF. As DNA, the CDR3 is TGTGCCAGCAGCGTAGGGGCGGGAGTGCTCTACAATGAGCAGTTCTTC.

The chain is built from TRBV5-1 and TRBJ2-4, with 14 nucleotides matching TRBD2. V lost 4 bases and J lost 5; bases outside the gene matches: 5. The CDR3 sequence is 16 residues long. Per the germline V gene, CDR1 is SGHRS and CDR2 is YFSETQ. CDR3 amino acids: CASSTTSGRAENIQYF. The CDR3 DNA reads as TGCGCCAGCAGCACGACTAGCGGGAGGGCGGAAAACATTCAGTACTTC. Supplemented by reference TRBV5-1 and TRBJ2-4, the full variable domain reads KAGVTQTPRYLIKTRGQQVTLSCSPISGHRSVSWYQQTPGQGLQFLFEYFSETQRNKGNFPGRFSGRQFSNSRSEMNVSTLELGDSALYLCASSTTSGRAENIQYFGAGTRLSVL.

This rearrangement joins TRBV28 to TRBJ1-2; the D gene is possibly TRBD1 (6 bases). Per germline, CDR1 MDHEN and CDR2 SYDVKM. Trimming took 6 bases from V and 2 from J, leaving 13 bases between them. This CDR3 contains 14 residues. CDR3 amino acids: CASSHDRKNYGYTF. The CDR3 DNA follows: TGTGCCAGCAGCCACGACAGGAAAAACTATGGCTACACCTTC.

The gene calls are TRBV4-2 and TRBJ1-4; TRBD1 might be the D (5 bases). V was shortened by 2 bases and J by 8 bases, with 21 bases between the two germline ends. From germline, CDR1 is LGHNA and CDR2 YNFKEQ. This CDR3 has 17 residues. CDR3 DNA: TGTGCCAGCAGCCAACTACCGATGACAGACGGAGCAGAAAAACTGTTTTTT. This codes for CASSQLPMTDGAEKLFF.

The chain has TRBV5-1 and TRBJ2-5; D not certain. Germline V CDR1 and CDR2: SGHRS, YFSETQ. This CDR3 region has 15 residues. Trimming cost V 1 base and J 1 base, with 11 bases left between them. CDR3 residues: CASSLWARSQETQYF. CDR3 bases: TGCGCCAGCAGCTTGTGGGCCCGTAGCCAAGAGACCCAGTACTTC. The full variable domain, with the rest looked up from reference TRBV5-1 and TRBJ2-5, is KAGVTQTPRYLIKTRGQQVTLSCSPISGHRSVSWYQQTPGQGLQFLFEYFSETQRNKGNFPGRFSGRQFSNSRSEMNVSTLELGDSALYLCASSLWARSQETQYFGPGTRLLVL.

The chain has TRBV5-1 and TRBJ2-4; 9 nucleotides agree with TRBD1. Germline values: CDR1 SGHRS, CDR2 YFSETQ. Unmatched junction bases numbered 9, after V lost 0 bases and J lost 8 bases. This CDR3 region has 16 residues. The CDR3 coding sequence is TGCGCCAGCAGCTTGGCGGGACAGGGTGTTTGGGACATTCAGTACTTC. Amino acids: CASSLAGQGVWDIQYF. Together with reference TRBV5-1 and TRBJ2-4, the CDR3 gives the full variable domain: KAGVTQTPRYLIKTRGQQVTLSCSPISGHRSVSWYQQTPGQGLQFLFEYFSETQRNKGNFPGRFSGRQFSNSRSEMNVSTLELGDSALYLCASSLAGQGVWDIQYFGAGTRLSVL.

The rearrangement joins TRBV30 to TRBJ1-1; tentative D call: TRBD1 (5 bases). CDR3 length: 14 amino acids. Deletions cut 0 bases from V and 5 bases from J, with 13 bases between. Per germline, CDR1 GTSNPN and CDR2 SVGIG (reference sequence). This CDR3 is CAWSVRSGLTEAFF. The CDR3 DNA reads TGTGCCTGGAGTGTACGATCGGGACTTACTGAAGCTTTCTTT.

The chain employs TRBV19 and TRBJ2-2; 10 bases are a match to TRBD2. The V and J ends lost 4 bases and 4 bases, in that order; junction bases with no gene match: 6. Germline values: CDR1 LNHDA, CDR2 SQIVND (reference sequence). This CDR3 contains 16 residues. The CDR3 loop is CASSKPLAGVTGELFF. In DNA form, the CDR3 reads TGTGCCAGTAGTAAGCCCCTAGCGGGAGTCACCGGGGAGCTGTTTTTT. Complete variable domain (other parts from reference TRBV19 and TRBJ2-2): DGGITQSPKYLFRKEGQNVTLSCEQNLNHDAMYWYRQDPGQGLRLIYYSQIVNDFQKGDIAEGYSVSREKKESFPLTVTSAQKNPTAFYLCASSKPLAGVTGELFFGEGSRLTVL.

V usage is TRBV6-1 and J usage is TRBJ2-7; the match to TRBD2 covers 11 bases. Germline values: CDR1 MNHNS, CDR2 SASEGT. CDR3 size: 17 residues. J gave up 0 bases and V 3 bases, and 7 bases lay outside the gene matches. CDR3 coding DNA: TGTGCCAGCAGTGAGAAAACTAGCGGGAGTTACTCCTACGAGCAGTACTTC. This sequence encodes CASSEKTSGSYSYEQYF.